Each of the 21 T cell receptor beta chains below was sequenced from the same sample in a study of blood T cell repertoires in COVID-19. Using immunoSEQ multiplex PCR, the repertoire was profiled, and TCRdb retains in-frame clones only, with some absent. The sample records 450,000 to 500,000 clones, around 87% being singletons. Material for sequencing was PBMCs or T cells enriched from blood (not recorded which). The receptors stem from a woman aged 18-29 years who had recovered from COVID-19.

The rearrangement links TRBV9 to TRBJ1-5; D not resolved. V dropped 0 bases and J dropped 7 bases, with 11 bases sitting between them. The germline V gene encodes CDR1 SGDLS and CDR2 YYNGEE. This CDR3 region has 14 residues. CDR3 bases: TGTGCCAGCAGCGTAGAAGGGTCGGGACAGCCCCAGCATTTT. It yields the protein CASSVEGSGQPQHF.

The V call is TRBV5-1, the J call TRBJ1-5, with D tentatively TRBD1 (6 bases). Trimming pared 2 bases from V and 0 bases from J, leaving 21 bases between. Germline CDR1 and CDR2: SGHRS and YFSETQ. This CDR3 region has 19 residues. In DNA form, the CDR3 reads TGCGCCAGCAGCTTTTACCACGCGCAGGGGACAATTAGCAATCAGCCCCAGCATTTT. Protein product: CASSFYHAQGTISNQPQHF.

As concerns this clone: The sample holds other DNA sequences that translate to the same CDR3. The chain carries TRBV5-1 and TRBJ2-3; D perhaps matches TRBD2 (5 bases). Germline V gene data show CDR1 as SGHRS and CDR2 as YFSETQ. The CDR3 runs to 12 residues. The V end lost 2 bases, the J end lost 6 bases, and 7 bases lay between the germline ends. The CDR3 nucleotides are TGCGCCAGCAGCTTACTAGAGGATACGCAGTATTTT. It is translated as CASSLLEDTQYF. Together with reference TRBV5-1 and TRBJ2-3, the CDR3 gives the full variable domain: KAGVTQTPRYLIKTRGQQVTLSCSPISGHRSVSWYQQTPGQGLQFLFEYFSETQRNKGNFPGRFSGRQFSNSRSEMNVSTLELGDSALYLCASSLLEDTQYFGPGTRLTVL.

The chain employs TRBV27 and TRBJ1-2; 7 bases match TRBD1. J was trimmed by 6 bases and V by 5 bases; bases with no gene match: 3. The germline V gene encodes CDR1 MNHEY and CDR2 SMNVEV (reference sequence). The CDR3 extends over 12 amino acids. In DNA, the CDR3 is TGTGCCAGCAGTCCAGGGACAGATGGCTACACCTTC. Translation gives CASSPGTDGYTF.

This clone was counted a few times. The genes are TRBV2 and TRBJ1-6; 10 bases match TRBD1. CDR1 and CDR2 from the germline V gene are SNHLY and FYNNEI. The CDR3 is made up of 16 amino acids. Trimming took 5 bases from V and 0 from J; bases not matched to a gene: 1. The CDR3 nucleotides read TGTGCCAGCAGTCGGACAGGGGGCTCCTATAATTCACCCCTCCACTTT. This translates into CASSRTGGSYNSPLHF. Based on the CDR3 plus reference TRBV2 and TRBJ1-6, the full variable domain is EPEVTQTPSHQVTQMGQEVILRCVPISNHLYFYWYRQILGQKVEFLVSFYNNEISEKSEIFDDQFSVERPDGSNFTLKIRSTKLEDSAMYFCASSRTGGSYNSPLHFGNGTRLTVT.

The chain carries TRBV10-3 and TRBJ1-1; tentative D call: TRBD1 (6 bases). Germline CDR1 is ENHRY and CDR2 is SYGVKD. The V gene lost 9 bases and the J gene lost 3 bases, with 17 bases spanning the gap. This CDR3 contains 14 residues. The CDR3 reads CAINQQGLDTEAFF. CDR3 sequence (DNA): TGTGCCATTAACCAACAGGGCTTGGACACTGAAGCTTTCTTT.

CDR3 nucleotides: TGTGCCAGCAGCTTAGCGGGGGTCCTCTCCTACGAGCAGTACTTC. Protein sequence: CASSLAGVLSYEQYF. The V call is TRBV5-4, the J call TRBJ2-7; TRBD2 agrees at 8 bases. This CDR3 comprises 15 residues. J gave up 0 bases and V 2 bases, and 4 bases lay outside the gene matches. Germline loops: CDR1 SGHNT, CDR2 YYREEE (reference sequence).

This chain uses TRBV30 with TRBJ2-5, with D tentatively TRBD2 (6 bases). CDR3 size: 13 residues. Germline V gene sequence: CDR1 GTSNPN, CDR2 SVGIG (reference sequence). Trimming removed 2 bases from V and 3 bases from J, with 10 bases in between. DNA of the CDR3: TGTGCCTGGAGTCTCGGGACTGAAGAGACCCAGTACTTC. It yields the protein CAWSLGTEETQYF. Full variable domain (missing parts from reference TRBV30 and TRBJ2-5): SQTIHQWPATLVQPVGSPLSLECTVEGTSNPNLYWYRQAAGRGLQLLFYSVGIGQISSEVPQNLSASRPQDRQFILSSKKLLLSDSGFYLCAWSLGTEETQYFGPGTRLLVL.

This clone was found a few times. The chain employs TRBV2 and TRBJ1-5; 8 bases match TRBD1. This CDR3 spans 15 amino acids. Per germline, CDR1 SNHLY and CDR2 FYNNEI. V lost 2 bases and J lost 7; bases outside the gene matches: 7. CDR3 coding DNA: TGTGCCAGCAGTGAACAGCCGGGGACAGGACAGCCCCAGCATTTT. Its protein is CASSEQPGTGQPQHF.

The count of this clone is one. The CDR3 DNA reads TGTGCCAGCAGCCAAGTTCTGCCAGGGGAGGGAGCCGGGGCCAACGTCCTGACTTTC. It specifies CASSQVLPGEGAGANVLTF. The chain links TRBV3-1 (or the pseudogene TRBV3-2) to TRBJ2-6; D might be TRBD2 (7 bases). V lost 1 base and J 4 bases, leaving 20 bases between the germline ends. The CDR3 covers 19 residues. CDR1 is LGHDT, CDR2 YNNKEL, per germline (reference sequence).

The table lists this clone with a few counts. The CDR3 DNA follows: TGTGCCACCTCCGGGACTACCCTAACCGGGGAGCTGTTTTTT. This encodes CATSGTTLTGELFF. This chain uses TRBV2 with TRBJ2-2; 7 bases map to TRBD2. Germline lookup yields CDR1 SNHLY and CDR2 FYNNEI. With 10 bases clipped from V and 5 bases from J, the junction kept 10 bases outside the gene matches. This CDR3 is 14 amino acids long.

The J gene is TRBJ1-6, the V gene TRBV7-6; the D is unclear. V was clipped by 2 bases and J by 7 bases, with 9 bases between them. The CDR3 spans 14 residues. Germline V gives CDR1 SGHVS, CDR2 FNYEAQ. The CDR3 bases are TGTGCCAGCAGCTTATCCCAATCAAATTCACCCCTCCACTTT. This encodes CASSLSQSNSPLHF. Filled out from reference TRBV7-6 and TRBJ1-6, the complete variable domain reads GAGVSQSPRYKVTKRGQDVALRCDPISGHVSLYWYRQALGQGPEFLTYFNYEAQQDKSGLPNDRFSAERPEGSISTLTIQRTEQRDSAMYRCASSLSQSNSPLHFGNGTRLTVT.

This chain joins TRBV7-3 and TRBJ1-1; tentative D call: TRBD1 (6 bases). The CDR3 totals 15 residues. V shed 5 bases and J shed 0 bases, with 13 bases lying between them. Germline loops: CDR1 SGHTA, CDR2 FQGTGA. CDR3 in DNA: TGTGCCAGCAGCGCCCAGACAGGTATGAACACTGAAGCTTTCTTT. Translating gives CASSAQTGMNTEAFF. The variable domain in full, with the rest retrieved from reference TRBV7-3 and TRBJ1-1, is GAGVSQTPSNKVTEKGKYVELRCDPISGHTALYWYRQSLGQGPEFLIYFQGTGAADDSGLPNDRFFAVRPEGSVSTLKIQRTERGDSAVYLCASSAQTGMNTEAFFGQGTRLTVV.

In this sample, this clone turned up a few times. This chain uses TRBV3-1 (or the pseudogene TRBV3-2) with TRBJ2-5; D ambiguous. V lost 0 bases and J 6 bases, leaving 14 bases between the germline ends. Germline lookup yields CDR1 LGHDT and CDR2 YNNKEL (reference sequence). This CDR3 has 15 amino acids. The CDR3 loop is CASSQESRPSQTQYF. CDR3 in DNA: TGTGCCAGCAGCCAAGAGAGCCGCCCATCCCAGACCCAGTACTTC.

Details on this clone: This same CDR3 is encoded by further DNA sequences in the sample. This chain links TRBV5-6 with TRBJ1-2; D is uncertain. The CDR3 consists of 12 residues. CDR1 is SGHDT and CDR2 is YYEEEE in the germline V gene. The V end was cut by 4 bases, the J end by 4 bases, with 8 bases between. CDR3 residues: CASSLDSYGYTF. Written as DNA, the CDR3 is TGTGCCAGCAGCCTCGATAGCTATGGCTACACCTTC.

The chain couples TRBV2 to TRBJ2-5, with 7 nucleotides matching TRBD1. The germline V gene encodes CDR1 SNHLY and CDR2 FYNNEI. This CDR3 spans 15 amino acids. With V trimmed by 4 bases and J by 1 base, 6 bases remained unmatched. The CDR3 is CASSGLGTVQETQYF. Written as DNA, the CDR3 is TGTGCCAGCAGTGGACTGGGGACAGTCCAAGAGACCCAGTACTTC.

This clone was seen more than once but under ten times. Other nucleotide sequences from this sample produce the same CDR3. The chain links TRBV3-1 (or the pseudogene TRBV3-2) to TRBJ2-7; a weak D match, TRBD1 (5 bases). The length of the CDR3 is 16 residues. The V and J ends lost 4 bases and 2 bases respectively, with 18 bases between them. Germline CDR1 and CDR2: LGHDT and YNNKEL (reference sequence). This chain's CDR3 is CASSRGDRGPTYEQYF. The DNA for the CDR3 is TGTGCCAGCAGCCGGGGTGATAGGGGCCCAACCTACGAGCAGTACTTC.

This chain uses TRBV18 with TRBJ1-2, with 7 bases matching TRBD1. The germline gives CDR1 KGHSH, CDR2 LQKENI. V trimming: 3 bases; J trimming: 7 bases; junction bases outside the gene matches: 5. This CDR3 contains 13 residues. CDR3 sequence reads: CASSPLTGIGYTF. For the CDR3, the DNA is TGTGCCAGCTCACCCCTGACAGGGATTGGCTACACCTTC. Variable domain in full (rest from reference TRBV18 and TRBJ1-2): NAGVMQNPRHLVRRRGQEARLRCSPMKGHSHVYWYRQLPEEGLKFMVYLQKENIIDESGMPKERFSAEFPKEGPSILRIQQVVRGDSAAYFCASSPLTGIGYTFGSGTRLTVV.

The V and J genes are TRBV9 and TRBJ2-2; 11 nucleotides align to TRBD1. Germline V gives CDR1 SGDLS, CDR2 YYNGEE. V dropped 3 bases and J dropped 4; count of bases not matched to a gene: 5. The CDR3 extends over 16 amino acids. The CDR3 nucleotides are TGTGCCAGCAGCGGGACCGGGACAGGGGGCACCGGGGAGCTGTTTTTT. Translation: CASSGTGTGGTGELFF.

The chain recombines TRBV2 with TRBJ2-3, with 9 bases lining up with TRBD2. The germline V gene has CDR1 SNHLY and CDR2 FYNNEI. The CDR3 is 15 amino acids. V lost 8 bases to trimming and J lost 0 bases; unmatched junction nucleotides: 6. This CDR3 reads CASVEAGGSTDTQYF. CDR3 DNA: TGTGCCAGCGTCGAAGCGGGGGGTAGCACAGATACGCAGTATTTT.

The chain links TRBV18 to TRBJ2-7; 11 bases agree with TRBD2. This CDR3 has 14 amino acids. CDR1 KGHSH and CDR2 LQKENI come from the germline V gene. The J segment lost 7 bases and the V segment lost 3 bases, leaving 5 bases of the junction unmatched. The CDR3 loop reads CASSPTSGGFEQYF. The CDR3 coding sequence is TGTGCCAGCTCACCCACTAGCGGGGGTTTTGAGCAGTACTTC.